Sequencing of this T cell receptor (beta chain) was carried out in a study of CD8+CD57+ T cells in acquired aplastic anemia. Genomic DNA templated the TCR beta VDJ and CDR3 profiling. TCRdb called the reads again in MiXCR, with one record for every CDR3 protein. The data hold some 220,000 distinct CDR3 sequences, with almost 35% observed a single time. Overall study findings and caveats: CD8+ Simpson's diversity in patients was not significantly different from that in controls.

Germline-derived CDR1 and CDR2 are SGHRS and YFSETQ. CDR3 length: 16 amino acids. In regard to this clonotype: Its antigen is currently unknown. Sequence at one end of the junction differs from germline and may be a read error.

V and J are TRBV5-1 and TRBJ1-3; tentatively, D is TRBD1 (6 bases). What was sequenced was sorted CD4+, CD8+, or CD8+CD57+ T cells (not recorded which) from PBMCs. The source is a human donor in good health, serving as a control. The CDR3: CASSLAGTLSGSTIYF. Here the CDR3 DNA reads TGCGCCAGCAGCTTGGCCGGGACACTCTCTGGAAGCACCATATATTTT.